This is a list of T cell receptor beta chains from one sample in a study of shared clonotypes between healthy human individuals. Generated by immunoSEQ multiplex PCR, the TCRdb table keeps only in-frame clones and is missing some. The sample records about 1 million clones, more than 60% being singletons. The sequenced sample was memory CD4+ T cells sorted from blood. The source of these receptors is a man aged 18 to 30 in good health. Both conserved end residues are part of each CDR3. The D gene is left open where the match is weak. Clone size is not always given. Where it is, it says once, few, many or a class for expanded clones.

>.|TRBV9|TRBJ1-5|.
CASSGKGGNQPQHF
TGTGCCAGCAGCGGGAAAGGGGGCAATCAGCCCCAGCATTTT
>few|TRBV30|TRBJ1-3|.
CAWSFSGVGGNTIYF
TGTGCCTGGAGTTTCTCAGGGGTTGGTGGAAACACCATATATTTT
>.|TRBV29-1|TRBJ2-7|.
CSVKGLDGPYEQYF
TGCAGCGTTAAGGGACTGGATGGACCCTACGAGCAGTACTTC
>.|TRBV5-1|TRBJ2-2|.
CASSLAGDTGELFF
TGCGCCAGCAGCTTAGCTGGCGACACCGGGGAGCTGTTTTTT
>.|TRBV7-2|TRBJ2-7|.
CASSLGIKPYEQYF
TGTGCCAGCAGCTTGGGAATTAAGCCCTACGAGCAGTACTTC
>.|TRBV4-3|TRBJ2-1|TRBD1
CASSRDRGVSYNEQFF
TGCGCCAGCAGCCGAGACAGGGGAGTGTCCTACAATGAGCAGTTCTTC
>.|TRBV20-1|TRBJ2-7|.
CSAQNYEQYF
TGCAGTGCTCAAAACTACGAGCAGTACTTC
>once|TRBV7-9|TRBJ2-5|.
CASSPASGAQYF
TGTGCCAGCAGCCCTGCCTCGGGGGCCCAGTACTTC
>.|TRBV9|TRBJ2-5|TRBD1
CASSAQDRVAETQYF
TGTGCCAGCAGCGCCCAGGACAGGGTCGCGGAGACCCAGTACTTC
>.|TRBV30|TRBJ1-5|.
CAWRTANQPQHF
TGTGCCTGGAGGACAGCTAATCAGCCCCAGCATTTT
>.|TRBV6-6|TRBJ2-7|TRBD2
CASSYFLAGEGEQYF
TGTGCCAGCAGTTACTTCCTAGCGGGAGAGGGCGAGCAGTACTTC
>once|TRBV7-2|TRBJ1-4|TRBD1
CASSFRQGQEKLFF
TGTGCCAGCAGTTTCAGACAGGGCCAAGAAAAACTGTTTTTT
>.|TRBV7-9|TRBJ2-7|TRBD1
CASSLGGTGTYEQYF
TGTGCCAGCAGCTTAGGGGGGACAGGGACCTACGAGCAGTACTTC
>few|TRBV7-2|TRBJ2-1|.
CASSPGRSYNEQFF
TGTGCCAGCAGCCCGGGTCGAAGCTACAATGAGCAGTTCTTC
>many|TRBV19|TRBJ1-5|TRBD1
CASSIGQGQPQHF
TGTGCCAGTAGTATTGGACAGGGACAGCCCCAGCATTTT
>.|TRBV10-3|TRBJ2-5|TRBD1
CAISLGQGYQETQYF
TGTGCCATCAGTTTGGGACAGGGGTACCAAGAGACCCAGTACTTC
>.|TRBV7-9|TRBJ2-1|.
CASSLQRAAQFF
TGTGCCAGCAGCTTACAGAGGGCGGCGCAGTTCTTC
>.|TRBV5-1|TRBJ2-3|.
CASSPARDTQYF
TGCGCCAGCAGCCCCGCGCGCGATACGCAGTATTTT
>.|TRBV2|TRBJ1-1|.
CASSIHRNTEAFF
TGTGCCAGCAGTATCCACCGGAACACTGAAGCTTTCTTT
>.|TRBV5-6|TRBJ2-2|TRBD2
CASSTLAGGDTGELFF
TGTGCCAGCAGCACCTTAGCGGGAGGGGACACCGGGGAGCTGTTTTTT
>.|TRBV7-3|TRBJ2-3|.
CASSPHGGPDTQYF
TGTGCCAGCAGCCCTCATGGGGGCCCAGATACGCAGTATTTT
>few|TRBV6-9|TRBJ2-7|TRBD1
CANQQDRVFYEQYF
TGTGCCAACCAGCAGGACAGGGTTTTCTACGAGCAGTACTTC
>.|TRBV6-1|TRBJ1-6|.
CASRWGEGNSPLHF
TGTGCCAGCAGATGGGGTGAAGGAAATTCACCCCTCCACTTT
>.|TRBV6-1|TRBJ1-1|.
CATEGAPGTEAFF
TGTGCCACTGAGGGCGCCCCGGGGACTGAAGCTTTCTTT
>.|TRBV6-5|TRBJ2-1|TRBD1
CASSLTGGFYNEQFF
TGTGCCAGCAGTTTGACAGGGGGCTTCTACAATGAGCAGTTCTTC
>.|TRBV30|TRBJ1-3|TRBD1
CATDTGGPGNTIYF
TGTGCCACGGATACAGGGGGCCCTGGAAACACCATATATTTT
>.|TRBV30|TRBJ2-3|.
CAWSRGGRYTDTQYF
TGTGCCTGGAGTCGTGGGGGGCGATACACAGATACGCAGTATTTT
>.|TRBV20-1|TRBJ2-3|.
CSAWSVTQYF
TGCAGTGCTTGGTCGGTTACGCAGTATTTT
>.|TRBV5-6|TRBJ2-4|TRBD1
CASSHATGSFDIQYF
TGTGCCAGCAGCCACGCGACAGGGAGTTTTGACATTCAGTACTTC
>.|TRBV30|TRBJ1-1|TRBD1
CAWSRTGVAEAFF
TGTGCCTGGAGTCGGACAGGGGTTGCTGAAGCTTTCTTT
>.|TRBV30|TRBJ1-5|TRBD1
CAWRYKTNTGDQPQHF
TGTGCCTGGAGATACAAAACGAACACAGGGGATCAGCCCCAGCATTTT
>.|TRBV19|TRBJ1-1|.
CASSMLASDGAFF
TGTGCCAGTAGTATGTTAGCTTCTGATGGAGCTTTCTTT
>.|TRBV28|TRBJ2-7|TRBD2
CASGRGIYEQYF
TGTGCCAGCGGGAGGGGCATCTACGAGCAGTACTTC
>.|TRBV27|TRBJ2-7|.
CASSPKKSRHGTSYEQYF
TGTGCCAGCAGTCCAAAAAAGTCTAGACACGGAACCTCCTACGAGCAGTACTTC
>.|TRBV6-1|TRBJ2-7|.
CASSGSGIGEQYF
TGTGCCAGCAGTGGGTCAGGGATTGGGGAGCAGTACTTC
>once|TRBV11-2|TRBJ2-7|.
CASSLGFSSYEQYF
TGTGCCAGCAGCTTGGGTTTCAGCTCCTACGAGCAGTACTTC
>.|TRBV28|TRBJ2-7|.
CASSFVSGYEQYF
TGTGCCAGCAGTTTTGTTAGCGGCTACGAGCAGTACTTC
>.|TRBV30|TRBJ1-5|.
CAWSLGGPSNQPQHF
TGTGCCTGGAGCCTGGGGGGTCCCTCCAATCAGCCCCAGCATTTT
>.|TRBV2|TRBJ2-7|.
CASSEALAAEQYF
TGTGCCAGCAGTGAAGCGCTGGCAGCCGAGCAGTACTTC
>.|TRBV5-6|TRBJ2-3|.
CASSFTGLGDTQYF
TGTGCCAGCAGCTTTACAGGGTTGGGAGATACGCAGTATTTT